The 18 T cell receptor beta chains below all came from one sample that was sequenced in a study of shared clonotypes between healthy human individuals. Method: immunoSEQ multiplex PCR; TCRdb's copy keeps in-frame clones and lacks some. The sample holds more than 2,000,000 clones; just over 90% are singletons and the top ten take 0.39%. Sample: naive CD4+ T cells from PBMCs. The subset was: CD45RA+ positively selected. The receptors derive from a man aged 18 to 30 in good health. Some clones in this sample may be carry-over from other donors' samples.

This clone was counted once. The V gene is TRBV6-5, the J gene TRBJ1-3; no clear D. The CDR3 is made up of 16 amino acids. V gave up 0 bases and J gave up 0 bases, with 9 bases separating them. The germline CDR1 and CDR2 sequences are MNHEY and SVGAGI. The CDR3 region is CASSYSPVGSGNTIYF. The DNA for the CDR3 is TGTGCCAGCAGTTACTCGCCCGTGGGCTCTGGAAACACCATATATTTT.

V is TRBV5-1 and J is TRBJ2-7; 7 bases map to TRBD2. The CDR3 is made up of 15 amino acids. V lost 2 bases, J lost 3 bases, and 8 bases stayed unmatched. Looked up from germline, CDR1 is SGHRS and CDR2 is YFSETQ. The chain's CDR3 is CASSLTRPGGYEQYF. CDR3 DNA sequence: TGCGCCAGCAGCTTAACACGACCGGGGGGCTACGAGCAGTACTTC. The full variable domain, with the rest looked up from reference TRBV5-1 and TRBJ2-7, is KAGVTQTPRYLIKTRGQQVTLSCSPISGHRSVSWYQQTPGQGLQFLFEYFSETQRNKGNFPGRFSGRQFSNSRSEMNVSTLELGDSALYLCASSLTRPGGYEQYFGPGTRLTVT.

This clone has a handful of counts. The chain recombines TRBV7-9 with TRBJ1-1, with D possibly being TRBD1 (5 bases). Germline V gene sequence: CDR1 SEHNR, CDR2 FQNEAQ (reference sequence). Between the trimmed V and J ends, which lost 8 bases and 11 bases, there was a span of 21 bases. This CDR3 has 13 residues. CDR3 nucleotide sequence: TGTGCCAGCGGCAGGGAGGCACTAATTGAGGCTTTCTTT. Amino acids: CASGREALIEAFF.

The chain joins TRBV9 to TRBJ2-3, with TRBD2 matching 11 bases. The germline V gene encodes CDR1 SGDLS and CDR2 YYNGEE. There are 18 residues in the CDR3. J gave up 7 bases and V 0 bases, and 13 bases lay outside the gene matches. The CDR3 loop reads CASSVGGGMTSGMNTQYF. For the CDR3, the DNA is TGTGCCAGCAGCGTAGGTGGCGGTATGACTAGCGGGATGAATACGCAGTATTTT.

The chain links TRBV7-2 to TRBJ2-7; 10 nucleotides agree with TRBD2. Unmatched junction bases numbered 13, after V lost 7 bases and J lost 4 bases. The germline V gene encodes CDR1 SGHTA and CDR2 FQGNSA. This CDR3 region has 16 residues. The CDR3 protein is CASIREPSGSGYEQYF. CDR3 DNA: TGTGCCAGCATCCGTGAACCTAGCGGGAGTGGGTACGAGCAGTACTTC.

The chain uses TRBV5-6 and TRBJ1-5; no reliable D call. The CDR3 extends over 18 amino acids. Germline V gene sequence: CDR1 SGHDT, CDR2 YYEEEE. V was shortened by 4 bases and J by 4 bases, with 24 bases between the two germline ends. The CDR3 region has the DNA TGTGCCAGCAGCCTGGGGATCGAAACCCCGGGTTGGAATCAGCCCCAGCATTTT. The encoded protein is CASSLGIETPGWNQPQHF.

The CDR3 coding sequence is TGTGCCAGCAGTCCCAGACAGGGCCTGGGGCCCCAGCATTTT. Its translation is CASSPRQGLGPQHF. This rearrangement joins TRBV27 to TRBJ1-5; 7 bases align to TRBD1. The V segment lost 5 bases and the J segment 9 bases; nucleotides outside the gene matches: 10. Per the germline V gene, CDR1 is MNHEY and CDR2 is SMNVEV (reference sequence). The CDR3 contains 14 residues.

The V call is TRBV19, the J call TRBJ2-7, with 10 bases aligning to TRBD1. Germline V gives CDR1 LNHDA, CDR2 SQIVND (reference sequence). There are 15 residues in the CDR3. V lost 6 bases to trimming and J lost 3 bases; unmatched junction nucleotides: 8. The CDR3 nucleotides are TGTGCCAGTAGAAATCAGGGACAGGGGATCTACGAGCAGTACTTC. It specifies CASRNQGQGIYEQYF.

The rearrangement uses TRBV15 and TRBJ1-2; perhaps TRBD1 as D (5 bases). This CDR3 contains 15 residues. The V gene lost 0 bases and the J gene lost 8 bases, with 16 bases spanning the gap. The germline gives CDR1 LNHNV, CDR2 YYDKDF (reference sequence). The DNA for the CDR3 is TGTGCCACCAGCAGAGATAATGTCCAGGGCCGGGGCTACACCTTC. Protein sequence: CATSRDNVQGRGYTF.

This clone was found once. The chain has TRBV4-1 and TRBJ2-7; D may be TRBD1 (5 bases). V shed 1 base and J shed 6 bases, with 16 bases lying between them. The CDR3 sequence is 15 residues long. CDR1 and CDR2 from the germline V gene are MGHRA and YSYEKL. CDR3 nucleotides: TGCGCCAGCAGCCAAGCAAGTTGGCAGGGTGGCGAGCAGTACTTC. Amino acid sequence: CASSQASWQGGEQYF.

CDR3 sequence reads: CASSFPGLAGGANNEQFF. CDR3 DNA sequence: TGTGCCAGCAGTTTTCCGGGACTAGCGGGAGGGGCTAACAATGAGCAGTTCTTC. The chain employs TRBV28 and TRBJ2-1, with TRBD2 matching 16 bases. CDR1 is MDHEN, CDR2 SYDVKM, per germline. V trimming: 3 bases; J trimming: 5 bases; junction bases outside the gene matches: 7. This CDR3 comprises 18 residues.

In DNA, the CDR3 is TGTGCCAGCAGCTTGGGGCAGCGGGGAAACAATGAGCAGTTCTTC. Translating it yields CASSLGQRGNNEQFF. This chain uses TRBV5-6 with TRBJ2-1; 7 nucleotides align to TRBD2. Germline values: CDR1 SGHDT, CDR2 YYEEEE. This CDR3 comprises 15 residues. The trim removed 0 bases at V and 5 bases at J, leaving 5 bases unmatched.

This chain connects TRBV6-1 to TRBJ2-1; 7 bases are a match to TRBD2. CDR3 length: 14 residues. Unmatched junction bases numbered 7, after V lost 7 bases and J lost 4 bases. Germline lookup yields CDR1 MNHNS and CDR2 SASEGT. DNA of the CDR3: TGTGCCAGCATAGCAGCGGGGTATTACAATGAGCAGTTCTTC. Its protein product is CASIAAGYYNEQFF.

The chain couples TRBV5-1 to TRBJ2-5; 10 nucleotides align to TRBD1. Per the germline V gene, CDR1 is SGHRS and CDR2 is YFSETQ. This CDR3 is 15 amino acids long. V lost 4 bases, J lost 0 bases, and 3 bases stayed unmatched. Here the CDR3 reads CASSADRGYQETQYF. CDR3 coding DNA: TGCGCCAGCAGCGCGGACAGGGGGTACCAAGAGACCCAGTACTTC. Full variable domain (rest looked up from reference TRBV5-1 and TRBJ2-5): KAGVTQTPRYLIKTRGQQVTLSCSPISGHRSVSWYQQTPGQGLQFLFEYFSETQRNKGNFPGRFSGRQFSNSRSEMNVSTLELGDSALYLCASSADRGYQETQYFGPGTRLLVL.

To note about this clone: Other DNA sequences in the sample encode the same CDR3. The chain joins TRBV5-1 to TRBJ2-3; D possibly corresponds to TRBD1 (6 bases). Germline V gene lookup returns CDR1 SGHRS and CDR2 YFSETQ. The CDR3 length is 13 residues. The V and J ends lost 3 bases and 2 bases respectively, with 7 bases between them. The CDR3 protein is CASSSGATDTQYF. In nucleotides, the CDR3 is TGCGCCAGCAGCTCAGGGGCCACAGATACGCAGTATTTT.

The rearrangement uses TRBV28 and TRBJ2-1, with D maybe TRBD1 (5 bases). CDR1 is MDHEN, CDR2 SYDVKM, per germline. This CDR3 region has 14 residues. V lost 3 bases to trimming and J lost 5 bases, with 11 bases between them. The CDR3 DNA follows: TGTGCCAGCAGTTTGGGGCCTCAGAACAATGAGCAGTTCTTC. As protein: CASSLGPQNNEQFF.

J is TRBJ2-7 and V is TRBV10-3, with D maybe TRBD1 (6 bases). The germline CDR1 and CDR2 sequences are ENHRY and SYGVKD. V lost 3 bases and J lost 3, with 9 bases in between. CDR3 size: 13 residues. CDR3 in DNA: TGTGCCATCAGTGACCAACAGGGCTACGAGCAGTACTTC. Protein: CAISDQQGYEQYF.

The rearrangement links TRBV5-1 to TRBJ1-1; a possible D gene is TRBD1 (6 bases). CDR1 is SGHRS, CDR2 YFSETQ, per germline. The CDR3 length is 15 residues. Trimming took 3 bases from V and 0 from J, leaving 12 bases between them. The CDR3 protein is CASSYIGGMNTEAFF. CDR3 in DNA: TGCGCCAGCAGCTATATAGGGGGTATGAACACTGAAGCTTTCTTT. Complete variable domain (other parts from reference TRBV5-1 and TRBJ1-1): KAGVTQTPRYLIKTRGQQVTLSCSPISGHRSVSWYQQTPGQGLQFLFEYFSETQRNKGNFPGRFSGRQFSNSRSEMNVSTLELGDSALYLCASSYIGGMNTEAFFGQGTRLTVV.